Here is one TCR beta chain with its context. The antigen is undetermined. This sample is drawn from a study of cytomegalovirus exposure and HLA in healthy donors. Study-wide context: There were fewer than 500 genotyped donors. Of these, 81% fell in the genetic ancestry cluster associated with self-reported Caucasian donors.

The PCR was carried out with 60 Vbeta primers and 13 Jbeta primers. Assay: immunoSEQ multiplex PCR; the TCRdb copy retains only in-frame clones and omits some. The sample gives about 55,000 clones, 65% to 80% of which show up once; about a third is in the top ten. Study-wide results and limits: Across donors, sequencing depth was assumed by presence/absence analyses to be roughly uniform. Cytomegalovirus-associated TCR beta chains were listed, numbering 150 to 200.

CDR1 and CDR2 from the germline V gene are SGDLS and YYNGEE. The CDR3 spans 17 residues. The V end lost 3 bases, the J end lost 3 bases, and 18 bases lay between the germline ends. Sequencing input: PBMCs. This sequence originates from a man in his forties in good health and CMV-seropositive. This rearrangement joins TRBV9 to TRBJ2-2; maybe TRBD1 (5 bases). The CDR3 bases are TGTGCCAGCAGCGCCGCTAGGGGTGGATGGGACACCGGGGAGCTGTTTTTT. The encoded protein is CASSAARGGWDTGELFF.